This passage covers 24 T cell receptor beta chains from one sample sequenced in a study of shared clonotypes between healthy human individuals. Clones were sequenced by immunoSEQ multiplex PCR, and TCRdb holds only the in-frame ones, with some missing. The sample records 400,000 to 500,000 clones, approximately 79% being singletons. The sample taken for sequencing was PBMCs. These receptor sequences come from a middle-aged woman in good health. Some clones in this sample may be carry-over from other donors' samples.

The genes are TRBV9 and TRBJ1-5; D unresolved. CDR1 is SGDLS, CDR2 YYNGEE, per germline. The CDR3 has 14 residues. V lost 0 bases and J 4 bases, leaving 8 bases between the germline ends. The CDR3 sequence is CASSVGVGNQPQHF. For the CDR3, the DNA is TGTGCCAGCAGCGTAGGGGTCGGGAATCAGCCCCAGCATTTT.

This clone was seen a few times. The J gene is TRBJ2-2, the V gene TRBV6-5, with unresolved D. V lost 4 bases and J 3 bases, leaving 6 bases between the germline ends. Per the germline V gene, CDR1 is MNHEY and CDR2 is SVGAGI. The CDR3 consists of 13 residues. CDR3 sequence reads: CASSSQYTGELFF. The CDR3, as DNA: TGTGCCAGCAGTTCACAGTACACCGGGGAGCTGTTTTTT.

The V and J genes are TRBV2 and TRBJ2-1; D not certain. CDR3 length equals 13 residues. The germline gives CDR1 SNHLY, CDR2 FYNNEI. V lost 4 bases and J 8 bases, leaving 12 bases between the germline ends. CDR3 residues: CASSVVPPDEQFF. For the CDR3, the DNA is TGTGCCAGCAGTGTTGTACCCCCGGATGAGCAGTTCTTC.

The rearrangement uses TRBV28 and TRBJ2-2; D is unresolved. Germline-derived CDR1 and CDR2 are MDHEN and SYDVKM. Trimming stripped 6 bases from V and 3 bases from J, with 11 bases between. This CDR3 has 14 residues. CDR3 sequence reads: CASRNTGYTGELFF. The CDR3 bases are TGTGCCAGCAGAAATACGGGCTACACCGGGGAGCTGTTTTTT.

The chain carries TRBV2 and TRBJ2-2, with D perhaps TRBD1 (6 bases). The CDR3 consists of 15 residues. Germline values: CDR1 SNHLY, CDR2 FYNNEI. V lost 6 bases and J lost 4, with 15 bases in between. CDR3 residues: CASSTRGQTTGELFF. The CDR3 DNA sequence: TGTGCCAGCAGCACCCGAGGACAGACCACCGGGGAGCTGTTTTTT.

On this clone itself: Within the sample, other DNA sequences also encode this same CDR3. J is TRBJ2-5 and V is TRBV7-2; D uncertain. The germline V gene has CDR1 SGHTA and CDR2 FQGNSA. There are 13 residues in the CDR3. Trimming took 1 base from V and 2 from J, leaving 5 bases between them. The CDR3 DNA is TGTGCCAGCAGCTTAGGGGGTCAAGAGACCCAGTACTTC. This encodes CASSLGGQETQYF.

As regards this clone: Within the sample, other DNA sequences also encode this same CDR3. The chain is built from TRBV28 and TRBJ2-7, with unresolved D. V shed 6 bases and J shed 4 bases, with 10 bases lying between them. Germline CDR1 reads MDHEN; CDR2 reads SYDVKM. The CDR3 is made up of 12 amino acids. CDR3 protein: CASSSVYYEQYF. The DNA of the CDR3 is TGTGCCAGCAGCTCCGTCTATTACGAGCAGTACTTC.

The chain recombines TRBV18 with TRBJ2-1, with D perhaps TRBD2 (6 bases). Germline V gene lookup returns CDR1 KGHSH and CDR2 LQKENI. Trimming stripped 5 bases from V and 9 bases from J, with 20 bases between. This CDR3 has 15 residues. The CDR3 DNA reads as TGTGCCAGCTCATTGGGACTCCTGGGGAATGGTGAGCAGTTCTTC. It is translated as CASSLGLLGNGEQFF. Looking up the rest from reference TRBV18 and TRBJ2-1 gives the full variable domain: NAGVMQNPRHLVRRRGQEARLRCSPMKGHSHVYWYRQLPEEGLKFMVYLQKENIIDESGMPKERFSAEFPKEGPSILRIQQVVRGDSAAYFCASSLGLLGNGEQFFGPGTRLTVL.

The chain combines TRBV27 with TRBJ2-7; D not resolved. Trimming pared 3 bases from V and 0 bases from J, leaving 9 bases between. Per germline, CDR1 MNHEY and CDR2 SMNVEV (reference sequence). This CDR3 is 14 amino acids long. DNA of the CDR3: TGTGCCAGCAGTTTTTGGGCAACCTCCTACGAGCAGTACTTC. It codes for CASSFWATSYEQYF.

V and J are TRBV25-1 and TRBJ1-5, with D uncertain. The length of the CDR3 is 14 residues. The ends were cut back, 1 base at V and 1 base at J, with 5 bases in the middle. Germline lookup yields CDR1 MGHDK and CDR2 SYGVNS. CDR3 nucleotides: TGTGCCAGCAGTGAATGGGTCAGCAATCAGCCCCAGCATTTT. This sequence encodes CASSEWVSNQPQHF. Complete variable domain (other parts from reference TRBV25-1 and TRBJ1-5): EADIYQTPRYLVIGTGKKITLECSQTMGHDKMYWYQQDPGMELHLIHYSYGVNSTEKGDLSSESTVSRIRTEHFPLTLESARPSHTSQYLCASSEWVSNQPQHFGDGTRLSIL.

CDR3 nucleotides: TGTGCCAGTAGTATTGGACAGGGAGATACGCAGTATTTT. Translated: CASSIGQGDTQYF. The chain has TRBV19 and TRBJ2-3, with 8 bases identical to TRBD1. The V segment lost 3 bases and the J segment 5 bases; nucleotides outside the gene matches: 1. The CDR3 is made up of 13 amino acids. Germline V gives CDR1 LNHDA, CDR2 SQIVND (reference sequence). The variable domain in full, with the rest retrieved from reference TRBV19 and TRBJ2-3, is DGGITQSPKYLFRKEGQNVTLSCEQNLNHDAMYWYRQDPGQGLRLIYYSQIVNDFQKGDIAEGYSVSREKKESFPLTVTSAQKNPTAFYLCASSIGQGDTQYFGPGTRLTVL.

The rearrangement uses TRBV30 and TRBJ1-1; 9 bases match TRBD1. The CDR3 consists of 13 residues. J was trimmed by 5 bases and V by 7 bases; bases with no gene match: 8. Germline V gives CDR1 GTSNPN, CDR2 SVGIG (reference sequence). CDR3 sequence: CASGTGYPTEAFF. The CDR3 nucleotides are TGTGCCTCCGGGACAGGGTACCCGACTGAAGCTTTCTTT.

The V call is TRBV18, the J call TRBJ1-2, with D unresolved. This CDR3 contains 14 residues. Germline V gene data show CDR1 as KGHSH and CDR2 as LQKENI. Trimming shortened V by 1 base and J by 4 bases, and 10 bases separated the two germline ends. CDR3 amino acids: CASSPQGSGYGYTF. DNA for the CDR3: TGTGCCAGCTCACCACAGGGATCGGGCTATGGCTACACCTTC.

The chain combines TRBV2 with TRBJ2-2; 11 nucleotides agree with TRBD2. Unmatched junction bases numbered 13, after V lost 8 bases and J lost 8 bases. Germline assignment: CDR1 SNHLY and CDR2 FYNNEI. The CDR3 is 16 amino acids. The CDR3 nucleotides are TGTGCCAGCGGCTCGGGACTAGCGGAGCGGGAGGGGGAGCTGTTTTTT. Translating it yields CASGSGLAEREGELFF.

The CDR3: CAISVEAVRYGYTF. As DNA, the CDR3 is TGTGCCATCAGTGTAGAGGCAGTTAGGTATGGCTACACCTTC. The V gene is TRBV10-3, the J gene TRBJ1-2, with D uncertain. The CDR3 loop spans 14 amino acids. Germline loops: CDR1 ENHRY, CDR2 SYGVKD. With 4 bases removed from V and 5 bases from J, the gap between germline ends came to 14 bases.

This chain links TRBV4-1 with TRBJ1-5, with 8 bases that match TRBD1. V lost 2 bases and J lost 6; bases outside the gene matches: 3. CDR1 is MGHRA and CDR2 is YSYEKL in the germline V gene. The CDR3 contains 14 residues. CDR3 region: CASSQSGTGQPQHF. CDR3 nucleotide sequence: TGCGCCAGCAGCCAAAGCGGGACAGGTCAGCCCCAGCATTTT.

V and J are TRBV2 and TRBJ2-7; no firm D call. Germline CDR1 SNHLY, CDR2 FYNNEI. The CDR3 is 14 residues long. V dropped 7 bases and J dropped 0 bases, with 13 bases sitting between them. CDR3 nucleotide sequence: TGTGCCAGCAAGTGGGATAGGAGCTCCTACGAGCAGTACTTC. It codes for CASKWDRSSYEQYF.

This clone showed up just once. V gene TRBV5-1 combines with J gene TRBJ2-3, with 12 bases lining up with TRBD2. This CDR3 has 18 residues. V shed 2 bases and J 5 bases; nucleotides not matched to a gene: 12. Germline CDR1 is SGHRS and CDR2 is YFSETQ. The CDR3 nucleotides are TGCGCCAGCAGCTTCACAACCTCCGTGGGACTAGCGGGAGATACGCAGTATTTT. Residues: CASSFTTSVGLAGDTQYF.

This CDR3 reads CASSLLAQETQYF. The CDR3 coding sequence is TGTGCCAGCAGCTTACTAGCTCAAGAGACCCAGTACTTC. The V call is TRBV11-2, the J call TRBJ2-5; D may be TRBD2 (5 bases). V shed 2 bases and J shed 2 bases, with 6 bases lying between them. The CDR3 runs to 13 residues. Germline CDR1 SGHAT, CDR2 FQNNGV.

V usage is TRBV2 and J usage is TRBJ2-1; TRBD2 agrees at 10 bases. The germline V gene encodes CDR1 SNHLY and CDR2 FYNNEI. After removal of 3 bases from V and 7 bases from J, the junction contained 3 bases not matched to a gene. This CDR3 is built from 14 residues. DNA for the CDR3: TGTGCCAGCAGTGAGGAAGCGGGAGGGAATGAGCAGTTCTTC. Translated: CASSEEAGGNEQFF.

A single count supports this clone. This chain connects TRBV29-1 to TRBJ1-1; 9 bases are a match to TRBD1. Germline V gene sequence: CDR1 SQVTM, CDR2 ANQGSEA. This CDR3 region has 14 residues. The J segment lost 2 bases and the V segment lost 6 bases, leaving 7 bases of the junction unmatched. DNA for the CDR3: TGCAGCGTCGTAGGGACAGGGTTAAACACTGAAGCTTTCTTT. Translating gives CSVVGTGLNTEAFF.

The gene calls are TRBV11-2 and TRBJ2-7; D possibly uses TRBD1 or TRBD2 (7 bases each). The V end lost 5 bases, the J end lost 11 bases, and 31 bases lay between the germline ends. The CDR3 runs 17 residues. Germline V gene sequence: CDR1 SGHAT, CDR2 FQNNGV. The CDR3 protein is CASSPQGGGLNSLVKYF. The CDR3 bases are TGTGCCAGCAGCCCCCAGGGGGGGGGACTGAACTCGCTTGTCAAGTACTTC.

The rearrangement links TRBV28 to TRBJ1-5, with D maybe TRBD1 (5 bases). Per the germline V gene, CDR1 is MDHEN and CDR2 is SYDVKM. V lost 5 bases, J lost 2 bases, and 13 bases lay in between. The CDR3 totals 15 residues. This CDR3 reads CASSPPRRGNQPQHF. The DNA of the CDR3 is TGTGCCAGCAGTCCCCCCCGCAGGGGCAATCAGCCCCAGCATTTT.

DNA of the CDR3: TGTGCCAGCAGCTTAGCGGACTTGGAGGACGAGCAGTACTTC. This gives the protein CASSLADLEDEQYF. V usage is TRBV7-9 and J usage is TRBJ2-7; D might be TRBD2 (5 bases). This CDR3 has 14 amino acids. The V gene's germline CDR1 is SEHNR and CDR2 FQNEAQ (reference sequence). With 0 bases removed from V and 5 bases from J, the gap between germline ends came to 11 bases. The full variable domain, completed using reference TRBV7-9 and TRBJ2-7, is DTGVSQNPRHKITKRGQNVTFRCDPISEHNRLYWYRQTLGQGPEFLTYFQNEAQLEKSRLLSDRFSAERPKGSFSTLEIQRTEQGDSAMYLCASSLADLEDEQYFGPGTRLTVT.